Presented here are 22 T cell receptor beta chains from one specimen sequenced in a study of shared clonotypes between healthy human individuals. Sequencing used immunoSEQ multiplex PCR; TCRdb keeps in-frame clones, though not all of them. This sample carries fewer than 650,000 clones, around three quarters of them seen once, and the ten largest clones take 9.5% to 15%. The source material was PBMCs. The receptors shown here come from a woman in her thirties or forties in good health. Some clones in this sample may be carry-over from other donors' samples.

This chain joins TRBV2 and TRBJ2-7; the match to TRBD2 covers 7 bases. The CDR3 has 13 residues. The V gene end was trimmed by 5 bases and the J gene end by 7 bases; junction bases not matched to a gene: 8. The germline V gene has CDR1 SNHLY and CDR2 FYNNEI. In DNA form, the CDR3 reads TGTGCCAGCAGTTGGCGGGAGAGGGGAGAGCAGTACTTC. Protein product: CASSWRERGEQYF.

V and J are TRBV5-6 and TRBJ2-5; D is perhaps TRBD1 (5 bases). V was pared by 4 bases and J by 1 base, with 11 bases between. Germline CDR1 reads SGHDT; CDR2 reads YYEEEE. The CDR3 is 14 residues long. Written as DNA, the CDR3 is TGTGCCAGCAGCACCCCTCAGGGCCAAGAGACCCAGTACTTC. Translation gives CASSTPQGQETQYF.

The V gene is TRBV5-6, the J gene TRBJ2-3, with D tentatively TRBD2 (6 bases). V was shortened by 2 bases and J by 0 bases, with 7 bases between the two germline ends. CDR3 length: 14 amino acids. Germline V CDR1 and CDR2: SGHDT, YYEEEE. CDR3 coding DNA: TGTGCCAGCAGCTTTGGGACTAGCACAGATACGCAGTATTTT. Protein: CASSFGTSTDTQYF. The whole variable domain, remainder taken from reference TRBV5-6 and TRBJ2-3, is DAGVTQSPTHLIKTRGQQVTLRCSPKSGHDTVSWYQQALGQGPQFIFQYYEEEERQRGNFPDRFSGHQFPNYSSELNVNALLLGDSALYLCASSFGTSTDTQYFGPGTRLTVL.

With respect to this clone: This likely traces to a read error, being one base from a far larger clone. CDR3 DNA: TGTGCCAGCAGTTTAGCTAGCGGGGCCTCAATCTGCAATGAGCAGTTCTTC. Protein: CASSLASGASICNEQFF. The V call is TRBV27, the J call TRBJ2-1, with 9 bases that match TRBD2. V shed 2 bases and J 6 bases; nucleotides not matched to a gene: 11. Germline V lookup: CDR1 MNHEY, CDR2 SMNVEV (reference sequence). The CDR3 length is 17 residues.

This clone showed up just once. CDR3 bases: TGTGCCAGCTCACCTAGCGGGGGCGAGCAGTACTTC. This codes for CASSPSGGEQYF. The genes are TRBV18 and TRBJ2-7, with 9 bases aligning to TRBD2. CDR3 size: 12 residues. From germline, CDR1 is KGHSH and CDR2 LQKENI. V dropped 3 bases and J dropped 6; count of bases not matched to a gene: 0.

The CDR3 DNA sequence: TGTGCCATCAGTGTGTGGGACTCTTCAGTCGGGCAGTACTTC. Protein product: CAISVWDSSVGQYF. This chain joins TRBV10-3 and TRBJ2-7; possible D gene TRBD2, 6 bases. From germline, CDR1 is ENHRY and CDR2 SYGVKD. The V and J ends lost 4 bases and 9 bases respectively, with 19 bases between them. The CDR3 covers 14 residues.

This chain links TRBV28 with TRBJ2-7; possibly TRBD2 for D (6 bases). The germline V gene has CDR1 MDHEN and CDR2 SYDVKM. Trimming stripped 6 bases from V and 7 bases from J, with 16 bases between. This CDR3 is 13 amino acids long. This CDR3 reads CASSSPGLREQYF. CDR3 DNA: TGTGCCAGCAGCTCCCCGGGACTCCGGGAGCAGTACTTC.

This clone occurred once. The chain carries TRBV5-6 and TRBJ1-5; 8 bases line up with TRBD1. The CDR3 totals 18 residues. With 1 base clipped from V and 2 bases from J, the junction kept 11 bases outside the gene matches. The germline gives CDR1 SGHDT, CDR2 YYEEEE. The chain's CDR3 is CASSLRTGGQGGNQPQHF. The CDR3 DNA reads TGTGCCAGCAGCTTGCGTACAGGGGGACAAGGGGGCAATCAGCCCCAGCATTTT.

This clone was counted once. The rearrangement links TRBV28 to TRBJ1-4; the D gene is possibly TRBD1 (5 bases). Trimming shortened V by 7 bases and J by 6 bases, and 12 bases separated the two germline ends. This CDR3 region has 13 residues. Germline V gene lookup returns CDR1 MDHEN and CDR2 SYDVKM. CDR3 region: CASNLVQDEKLFF. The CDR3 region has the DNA TGTGCCAGCAACCTTGTACAGGATGAAAAACTGTTTTTT. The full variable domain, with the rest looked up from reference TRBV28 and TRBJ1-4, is DVKVTQSSRYLVKRTGEKVFLECVQDMDHENMFWYRQDPGLGLRLIYFSYDVKMKEKGDIPEGYSVSREKKERFSLILESASTNQTSMYLCASNLVQDEKLFFGSGTQLSVL.

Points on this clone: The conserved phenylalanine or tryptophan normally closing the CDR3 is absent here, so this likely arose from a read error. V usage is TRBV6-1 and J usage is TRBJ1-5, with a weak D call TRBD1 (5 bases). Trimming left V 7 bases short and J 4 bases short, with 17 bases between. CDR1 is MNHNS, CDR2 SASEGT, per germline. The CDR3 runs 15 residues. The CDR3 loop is CASISIQGFNQPQHS. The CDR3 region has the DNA TGTGCCAGCATTTCGATCCAGGGTTTTAATCAGCCCCAGCATTCT.

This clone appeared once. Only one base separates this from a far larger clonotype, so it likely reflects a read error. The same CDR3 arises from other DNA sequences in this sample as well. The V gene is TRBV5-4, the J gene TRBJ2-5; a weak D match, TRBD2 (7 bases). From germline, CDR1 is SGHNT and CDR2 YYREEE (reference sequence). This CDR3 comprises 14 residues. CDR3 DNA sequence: TGTGCCAGCAGCGGCGGGGGCCGCGAAGAGACTCAGTACTTC. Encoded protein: CASSGGGREETQYF.

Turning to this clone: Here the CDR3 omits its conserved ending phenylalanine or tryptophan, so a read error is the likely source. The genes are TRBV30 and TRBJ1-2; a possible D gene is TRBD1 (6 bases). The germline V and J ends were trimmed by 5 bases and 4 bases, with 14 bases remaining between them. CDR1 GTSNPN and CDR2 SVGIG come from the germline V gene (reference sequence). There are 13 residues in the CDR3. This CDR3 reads CAWGFSGAYGYTL. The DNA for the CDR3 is TGTGCCTGGGGTTTCTCAGGGGCCTATGGCTACACCCTC.

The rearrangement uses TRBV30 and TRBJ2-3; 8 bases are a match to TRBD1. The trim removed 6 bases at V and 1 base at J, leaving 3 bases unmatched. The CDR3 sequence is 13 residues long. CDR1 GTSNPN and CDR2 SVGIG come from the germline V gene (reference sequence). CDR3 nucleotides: TGTGCCTGCACGGGACAGGGCACAGATACGCAGTATTTT. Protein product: CACTGQGTDTQYF.

The DNA of the CDR3 is TGTGCCAGCAGCCGATTTCGCACAGATACGCAGTATTTT. This codes for CASSRFRTDTQYF. The chain uses TRBV11-2 and TRBJ2-3; D is ambiguous. In germline, CDR1 is SGHAT, CDR2 FQNNGV. Trimming shortened V by 5 bases and J by 1 base, and 7 bases separated the two germline ends. The length of the CDR3 is 13 residues.

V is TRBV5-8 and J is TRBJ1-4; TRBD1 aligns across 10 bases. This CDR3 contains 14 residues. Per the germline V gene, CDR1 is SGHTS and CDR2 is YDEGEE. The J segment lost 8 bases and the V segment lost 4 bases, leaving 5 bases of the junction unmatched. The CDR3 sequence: CASSARDRGEKLFF. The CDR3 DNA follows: TGTGCCAGCAGCGCCCGGGACAGGGGAGAAAAACTGTTTTTT.

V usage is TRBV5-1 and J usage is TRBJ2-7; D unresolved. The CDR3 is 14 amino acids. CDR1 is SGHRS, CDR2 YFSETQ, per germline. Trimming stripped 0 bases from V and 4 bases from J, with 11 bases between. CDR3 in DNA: TGCGCCAGCAGCTTGGCGCTAGTAGGGTACGAGCAGTACTTC. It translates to CASSLALVGYEQYF.

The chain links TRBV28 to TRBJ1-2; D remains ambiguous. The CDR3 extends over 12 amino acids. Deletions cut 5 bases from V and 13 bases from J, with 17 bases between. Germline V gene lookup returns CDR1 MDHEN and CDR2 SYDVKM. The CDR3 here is CASSPNREGPTF. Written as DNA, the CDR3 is TGTGCCAGCAGTCCCAATAGGGAAGGGCCCACCTTC.

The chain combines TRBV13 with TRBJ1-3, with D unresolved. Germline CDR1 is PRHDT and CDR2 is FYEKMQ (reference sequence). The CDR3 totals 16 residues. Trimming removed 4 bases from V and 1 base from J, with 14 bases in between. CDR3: CASSWAGRASGNTIYF. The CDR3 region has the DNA TGTGCCAGCAGCTGGGCGGGGAGGGCGTCTGGAAACACCATATATTTT. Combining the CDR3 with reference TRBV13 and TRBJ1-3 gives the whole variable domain AAGVIQSPRHLIKEKRETATLKCYPIPRHDTVYWYQQGPGQDPQFLISFYEKMQSDKGSIPDRFSAQQFSDYHSELNMSSLELGDSALYFCASSWAGRASGNTIYFGEGSWLTVV.

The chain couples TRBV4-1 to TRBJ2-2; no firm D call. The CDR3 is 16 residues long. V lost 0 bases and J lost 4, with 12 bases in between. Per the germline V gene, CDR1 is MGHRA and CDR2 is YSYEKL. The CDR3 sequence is CASSQDLGISTGELFF. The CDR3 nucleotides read TGCGCCAGCAGCCAAGATTTAGGAATATCCACCGGGGAGCTGTTTTTT.

The CDR3 loop is CASGGLAGVDEQFF. CDR3 DNA sequence: TGTGCCAGCGGGGGACTAGCGGGAGTCGATGAGCAGTTCTTC. J is TRBJ2-1 and V is TRBV6-6, with TRBD2 identical over 14 bases. J gave up 8 bases and V 8 bases, and 5 bases lay outside the gene matches. CDR3 length: 14 residues. Looked up from germline, CDR1 is MNHNY and CDR2 is SVGAGI (reference sequence).

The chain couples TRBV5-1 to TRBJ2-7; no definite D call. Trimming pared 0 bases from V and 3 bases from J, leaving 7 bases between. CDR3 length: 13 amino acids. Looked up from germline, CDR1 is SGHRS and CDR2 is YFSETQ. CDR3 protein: CASSLVADYEQYF. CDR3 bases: TGCGCCAGCAGCTTGGTGGCAGACTACGAGCAGTACTTC.

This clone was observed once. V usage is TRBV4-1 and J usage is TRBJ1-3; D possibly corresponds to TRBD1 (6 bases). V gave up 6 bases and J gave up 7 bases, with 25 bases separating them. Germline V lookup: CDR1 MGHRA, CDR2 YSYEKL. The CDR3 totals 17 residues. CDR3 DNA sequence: TGCGCCAGCAGTCCCGACTTTAGACAGGACCGGGGTAACACCATATATTTT. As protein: CASSPDFRQDRGNTIYF.